This T cell receptor (beta chain) is from a study of blood T cell repertoires in COVID-19. Study at large: In each case, the material was cDNA or gDNA derived from T cells, B-cell-depleted T cells, or PBMCs.

Germline values: CDR1 MNHEY, CDR2 SMNVEV (reference sequence). The CDR3 has 19 amino acids. V lost 3 bases and J lost 3, with 27 bases in between. Measured with immunoSEQ multiplex PCR; TCRdb has only the in-frame clones, and not every one. The top ten hold 0.85% to 0.95% of the sample, which has 250,000 to 350,000 clones, around nine tenths seen once. The specimen was peripheral blood. This chain joins TRBV27 and TRBJ2-7; the D gene is possibly TRBD1 (6 bases). This TCR was recovered from a middle-aged woman who had recovered from COVID-19. CDR3 coding DNA: TGTGCCAGCAGTTTGTTCGGCCAGATACAGGGAAAGGCGGGCTACGAGCAGTACTTC. It translates to CASSLFGQIQGKAGYEQYF.